Presented here are 18 T cell receptor beta chains from one specimen sequenced in a study of control samples from healthy donors and cancer patients. The repertoire was sequenced with immunoSEQ multiplex PCR; TCRdb's copy has only in-frame clones and lacks some. The data show some 71,000 clones, approximately 89% seen once. Sequenced: PBMCs. Every receptor here comes from a woman in her forties or fifties with head and neck cancer.

This clone has only a few counts. The chain couples TRBV29-1 to TRBJ1-2, with unresolved D. Trimming took 2 bases from V and 5 from J, leaving 9 bases between them. CDR1 is SQVTM and CDR2 is ANQGSEA in the germline V gene. CDR3 length equals 12 residues. The CDR3 region has the DNA TGCAGCGTTGAACAGTTGGTTTATGGCTACACCTTC. This encodes CSVEQLVYGYTF.

This rearrangement joins TRBV7-2 to TRBJ2-1, with TRBD2 matching 8 bases. The length of the CDR3 is 15 residues. Looked up from germline, CDR1 is SGHTA and CDR2 is FQGNSA. V was clipped by 2 bases and J by 11 bases; unmatched bases: 11. The CDR3 loop is CASSLSGSGGRQQFF. The CDR3 DNA sequence: TGTGCCAGCAGCTTAAGTGGGAGCGGGGGCCGTCAGCAGTTCTTC.

This chain connects TRBV11-2 to TRBJ2-7, with 7 bases matching TRBD1. V was clipped by 1 base and J by 3 bases; unmatched bases: 6. CDR3 length equals 15 residues. Germline V gives CDR1 SGHAT, CDR2 FQNNGV. CDR3: CASSLVRGPGYEQYF. The CDR3 DNA reads TGTGCCAGCAGCTTAGTGAGGGGGCCTGGCTACGAGCAGTACTTC.

This chain uses TRBV6-2 or TRBV6-3 with TRBJ1-5; D might be TRBD1 (5 bases). Trimming stripped 5 bases from V and 2 bases from J, with 13 bases between. The CDR3 has 15 residues. Germline CDR1 MNHEY, CDR2 SVGEGT. The CDR3 DNA sequence: TGTGCCAGCAGTGAGCCGGGGGGTGGCAATCAGCCCCAGCATTTT. Its translation: CASSEPGGGNQPQHF.

V is TRBV29-1 and J is TRBJ1-2, with D hard to call. The length of the CDR3 is 12 residues. Germline V lookup: CDR1 SQVTM, CDR2 ANQGSEA. V dropped 3 bases and J dropped 1 base, with 6 bases sitting between them. The chain's CDR3 is CSVDGNNYGYTF. The CDR3 DNA reads as TGCAGCGTTGACGGGAATAACTATGGCTACACCTTC. Together with reference TRBV29-1 and TRBJ1-2, the CDR3 gives the full variable domain: SAVISQKPSRDICQRGTSLTIQCQVDSQVTMMFWYRQQPGQSLTLIATANQGSEATYESGFVIDKFPISRPNLTFSTLTVSNMSPEDSSIYLCSVDGNNYGYTFGSGTRLTVV.

The V and J genes are TRBV27 and TRBJ1-2, with D possibly being TRBD1 (5 bases). Trimming removed 4 bases at V and 1 base at J, with 10 bases between. Germline CDR1 reads MNHEY; CDR2 reads SMNVEV (reference sequence). There are 14 residues in the CDR3. The CDR3 here is CASSSAGLNYGYTF. CDR3 coding DNA: TGTGCCAGCAGTTCCGCAGGGCTTAACTATGGCTACACCTTC.

This sequence joins TRBV5-4 and TRBJ1-1; 7 nucleotides agree with TRBD1. This CDR3 has 14 amino acids. Unmatched junction bases numbered 4, after V lost 0 bases and J lost 5 bases. CDR1 and CDR2 (germline): SGHNT, YYREEE (reference sequence). The CDR3 region has the DNA TGTGCCAGCAGCTTGGGACAGGGAAGGACTGAAGCTTTCTTT. Protein product: CASSLGQGRTEAFF.

This rearrangement joins TRBV6-1 to TRBJ2-3; D is uncertain. CDR3 length equals 15 residues. Germline loops: CDR1 MNHNS, CDR2 SASEGT. Trimming pared 1 base from V and 2 bases from J, leaving 10 bases between. CDR3 nucleotides: TGTGCCAGCAGTGAAGGAGATTCCCCCACAGATACGCAGTATTTT. This translates into CASSEGDSPTDTQYF.

The chain recombines TRBV7-2 with TRBJ1-5; TRBD1 matches 8 bases. Germline V gene lookup returns CDR1 SGHTA and CDR2 FQGNSA. Trimming cost V 5 bases and J 4 bases; bases outside gene matches: 4. CDR3 size: 14 residues. CDR3 nucleotides: TGTGCCAGCAGCCCAACAGGGGGAAATCAGCCCCAGCATTTT. It codes for CASSPTGGNQPQHF.

The rearrangement uses TRBV28 and TRBJ1-1; D gene ambiguous. Germline CDR1 is MDHEN and CDR2 is SYDVKM. The V end lost 7 bases, the J end lost 8 bases, and 20 bases lay between the germline ends. The CDR3 covers 14 residues. The CDR3: CASIRTTASREAFF. As DNA, the CDR3 is TGTGCCAGCATCAGGACGACGGCAAGCCGGGAAGCTTTCTTT.

The chain carries TRBV7-2 and TRBJ2-5; a weak D match, TRBD2 (6 bases). This CDR3 spans 13 amino acids. Germline V gene sequence: CDR1 SGHTA, CDR2 FQGNSA. V lost 4 bases, J lost 9 bases, and 15 bases lay in between. The DNA for the CDR3 is TGTGCCAGCAGCTCCACCCGGAGGGACCCCCAGTACTTC. It specifies CASSSTRRDPQYF. Full variable domain (outside the CDR3, taken from reference TRBV7-2 and TRBJ2-5): GAGVSQSPSNKVTEKGKDVELRCDPISGHTALYWYRQSLGQGLEFLIYFQGNSAPDKSGLPSDRFSAERTGGSVSTLTIQRTQQEDSAVYLCASSSTRRDPQYFGPGTRLLVL.

The chain combines TRBV7-9 with TRBJ2-3, with TRBD1 matching over 10 bases. Losses at the gene ends were 2 bases for V and 1 base for J; bases not matched to a gene: 6. Germline V lookup: CDR1 SEHNR, CDR2 FQNEAQ (reference sequence). The CDR3 is 17 amino acids. The CDR3 coding sequence is TGTGCCAGCAGCTTACCCCGACAGGGGGCTGGCACAGATACGCAGTATTTT. This encodes CASSLPRQGAGTDTQYF. The full variable domain, its missing parts supplied by reference TRBV7-9 and TRBJ2-3, is DTGVSQNPRHKITKRGQNVTFRCDPISEHNRLYWYRQTLGQGPEFLTYFQNEAQLEKSRLLSDRFSAERPKGSFSTLEIQRTEQGDSAMYLCASSLPRQGAGTDTQYFGPGTRLTVL.

The J gene is TRBJ2-7, the V gene TRBV6-1; weak D call: TRBD1 (6 bases). Germline V lookup: CDR1 MNHNS, CDR2 SASEGT. The CDR3 consists of 13 residues. Trimming took off 2 bases at V and 8 bases at J, with 13 bases between the two ends. The CDR3 reads CASSERTGFKQYF. The CDR3 region has the DNA TGTGCCAGCAGTGAACGAACAGGGTTCAAGCAGTACTTC.

The chain employs TRBV11-2 and TRBJ2-7; TRBD2 aligns across 7 bases. Germline lookup yields CDR1 SGHAT and CDR2 FQNNGV. The CDR3 runs to 17 residues. V lost 3 bases to trimming and J lost 2 bases; unmatched junction nucleotides: 13. The CDR3 sequence: CASSFKAGRDYPYEQYF. For the CDR3, the DNA is TGTGCCAGCAGCTTTAAAGCGGGGCGGGACTATCCCTACGAGCAGTACTTC.

The gene calls are TRBV9 and TRBJ2-1, with TRBD2 matching 9 bases. V gave up 3 bases and J gave up 4 bases; unmatched junction bases: 8. Looked up from germline, CDR1 is SGDLS and CDR2 is YYNGEE. CDR3 length: 16 amino acids. The CDR3 loop is CASSADGAGGYNEQFF. As DNA, the CDR3 is TGTGCCAGCAGCGCCGACGGAGCGGGAGGATACAATGAGCAGTTCTTC.

This rearrangement joins TRBV6-2 or TRBV6-3 to TRBJ1-6; the match to TRBD1 covers 8 bases. CDR3 length: 15 residues. Germline lookup yields CDR1 MNHEY and CDR2 SVGEGT. J gave up 5 bases and V 4 bases, and 4 bases lay outside the gene matches. As DNA, the CDR3 is TGTGCCAGCAGTTGGGACAGGCGACATAATTCACCCCTCCACTTT. As protein: CASSWDRRHNSPLHF.

The gene calls are TRBV11-1 and TRBJ2-5; 9 nucleotides match TRBD2. This CDR3 is 15 amino acids long. Germline values: CDR1 SGHAT, CDR2 FQDESV (reference sequence). Trimming took 6 bases from V and 5 from J; bases not matched to a gene: 10. The CDR3 DNA is TGTGCCAGCAGTCGTGGGCGGGGGGGCCGCGAGACCCAGTACTTC. It is translated as CASSRGRGGRETQYF.

This chain joins TRBV5-1 and TRBJ1-1; possibly TRBD1 for D (6 bases). This CDR3 has 14 residues. The ends were cut back, 2 bases at V and 6 bases at J, with 14 bases in the middle. In germline, CDR1 is SGHRS, CDR2 YFSETQ. The CDR3 nucleotides read TGCGCCAGCAGCTTTTCGGGGGCTGGAGCTGAAGCTTTCTTT. Its protein is CASSFSGAGAEAFF. Full variable domain (remainder filled in from reference TRBV5-1 and TRBJ1-1): KAGVTQTPRYLIKTRGQQVTLSCSPISGHRSVSWYQQTPGQGLQFLFEYFSETQRNKGNFPGRFSGRQFSNSRSEMNVSTLELGDSALYLCASSFSGAGAEAFFGQGTRLTVV.